A single sample is the source of the 29 T cell receptor beta chains below, sequenced in a study of shared clonotypes between healthy human individuals. Here immunoSEQ multiplex PCR was the method, and the copy in TCRdb shows in-frame clones only, minus some. The profile shows roughly 640,000 clones, about 97% of them singletons. Sequencing was done on a sample of naive CD4+ T cells sorted from blood. Subset of the sample: CD45RA+ positively selected. These receptor sequences come from a woman in her twenties or thirties in good health.

The chain joins TRBV5-1 to TRBJ2-1; possibly TRBD1 or TRBD2 for D (5 bases each). This CDR3 has 15 amino acids. Trimming removed 4 bases at V and 2 bases at J, with 13 bases between. CDR1 is SGHRS, CDR2 YFSETQ, per germline. CDR3 residues: CASSPGTGPYNEQFF. The CDR3 DNA is TGCGCCAGCAGCCCGGGGACGGGGCCCTACAATGAGCAGTTCTTC.

This chain joins TRBV19 and TRBJ2-2; D possibly corresponds to TRBD1 (5 bases). CDR1 and CDR2 (germline): LNHDA, SQIVND (reference sequence). The CDR3 consists of 14 residues. Deletions cut 5 bases from V and 4 bases from J, with 11 bases between. The CDR3 is CASSASRVTGELFF. The DNA for the CDR3 is TGTGCCAGTAGTGCATCCAGGGTCACCGGGGAGCTGTTTTTT.

The CDR3 nucleotides read TGCGCCAGCAGCTCCTCGTCGGGGATCCAGTACTTC. Its translation is CASSSSSGIQYF. The chain couples TRBV5-1 to TRBJ2-7, with a possible D match to TRBD2 (5 bases). CDR3 length equals 12 residues. The V end lost 3 bases, the J end lost 10 bases, and 14 bases lay between the germline ends. Germline CDR1 reads SGHRS; CDR2 reads YFSETQ.

The V gene is TRBV30, the J gene TRBJ2-1; TRBD2 agrees at 13 bases. The CDR3 is made up of 15 amino acids. J gave up 8 bases and V 0 bases, and 4 bases lay outside the gene matches. Germline loops: CDR1 GTSNPN, CDR2 SVGIG (reference sequence). In nucleotides, the CDR3 is TGTGCCTGGAGTGTACTAGCGGGAGGGCCACATGAGCAGTTCTTC. This sequence encodes CAWSVLAGGPHEQFF.

The chain employs TRBV18 and TRBJ1-4; 11 bases map to TRBD1. The germline V gene has CDR1 KGHSH and CDR2 LQKENI. Trimming removed 3 bases from V and 7 bases from J; junction bases left unmatched: 10. The CDR3 consists of 17 residues. DNA for the CDR3: TGTGCCAGCTCACCGGTTGGACAGGGGGCTTCTGGTGAAAAACTGTTTTTT. Its protein is CASSPVGQGASGEKLFF.

The chain uses TRBV28 and TRBJ2-2; 7 positions match TRBD2. The CDR3 length is 12 residues. CDR1 is MDHEN and CDR2 is SYDVKM in the germline V gene. The CDR3 here is CGAGVNTGELFF. DNA for the CDR3: TGTGGCGCGGGGGTGAACACCGGGGAGCTGTTTTTT.

This chain uses TRBV28 with TRBJ2-3; D not certain. This CDR3 region has 15 residues. Germline CDR1 reads MDHEN; CDR2 reads SYDVKM. V gave up 3 bases and J gave up 0 bases, with 10 bases separating them. The CDR3 DNA sequence: TGTGCCAGCAGTTTTGACAAGGGAAGCACAGATACGCAGTATTTT. Residues: CASSFDKGSTDTQYF.

The chain uses TRBV7-8 and TRBJ1-4; 8 nucleotides align to TRBD1. Germline CDR1 and CDR2: SGHVS and FQNEAQ. Germline trimming cut 1 base from V and 7 bases from J; bases unmatched to any gene: 5. The CDR3 runs to 15 residues. Here the CDR3 reads CASSLETGVGEKLFF. CDR3 sequence (DNA): TGTGCCAGCAGCTTAGAGACAGGGGTCGGTGAAAAACTGTTTTTT.

CDR3 sequence (DNA): TGTGCCATCAGTTCGGGACAGGGGGCCACCCTAGCCCCTACCTACGAGCAGTACTTC. The encoded protein is CAISSGQGATLAPTYEQYF. The genes are TRBV10-3 and TRBJ2-7; 12 positions agree with TRBD1. CDR3 size: 19 residues. Germline V gene lookup returns CDR1 ENHRY and CDR2 SYGVKD. The V segment lost 5 bases and the J segment 2 bases; nucleotides outside the gene matches: 16.

This rearrangement joins TRBV19 to TRBJ2-1, with 15 bases matching TRBD2. Germline CDR1 is LNHDA and CDR2 is SQIVND (reference sequence). The CDR3 runs 19 residues. J gave up 0 bases and V 5 bases, and 8 bases lay outside the gene matches. CDR3 in DNA: TGTGCCAGTAGTTTTCGGGGACTAGCGGGGGGAAGCTCCTACAATGAGCAGTTCTTC. Residues: CASSFRGLAGGSSYNEQFF.

The V and J genes are TRBV6-6 and TRBJ1-2, with 7 bases that match TRBD1. In germline, CDR1 is MNHNY, CDR2 SVGAGI (reference sequence). The CDR3 runs 14 residues. V lost 6 bases, J lost 8 bases, and 12 bases stayed unmatched. The CDR3 DNA follows: TGTGCCAGCAGCCGACAGGGATCTCAGGGCGGCTACACCTTC. This translates into CASSRQGSQGGYTF.

The chain links TRBV25-1 to TRBJ2-7; D is unclear. The V gene lost 3 bases and the J gene lost 0 bases, with 12 bases spanning the gap. Germline CDR1 reads MGHDK; CDR2 reads SYGVNS. The CDR3 has 15 residues. The CDR3 reads CASSDGVPPSYEQYF. CDR3 coding DNA: TGTGCCAGCAGTGATGGGGTGCCCCCCTCCTACGAGCAGTACTTC.

The CDR3 here is CATRTQSTDTQYF. Written as DNA, the CDR3 is TGTGCCACAAGGACTCAGAGCACAGATACGCAGTATTTT. This rearrangement joins TRBV6-5 to TRBJ2-3, with a possible D match to TRBD2 (5 bases). Germline CDR1 is MNHEY and CDR2 is SVGAGI. The CDR3 totals 13 residues. V was pared by 10 bases and J by 0 bases, with 11 bases between.

This clone is a singleton in its sample. This chain uses TRBV19 with TRBJ2-1; 10 nucleotides agree with TRBD2. CDR1 is LNHDA and CDR2 is SQIVND in the germline V gene (reference sequence). The CDR3 runs 16 residues. Germline trimming cut 4 bases from V and 2 bases from J; bases unmatched to any gene: 5. In DNA form, the CDR3 reads TGTGCCAGTAGTAACCTAGCGGGAGCCCCCTACAATGAGCAGTTCTTC. It specifies CASSNLAGAPYNEQFF.

The genes are TRBV5-1 and TRBJ2-2, with 7 bases lining up with TRBD2. This CDR3 is built from 16 residues. V shed 5 bases, J shed 3 bases, and the junction held 10 bases outside the gene matches. Germline CDR1 SGHRS, CDR2 YFSETQ. In DNA form, the CDR3 reads TGCGCCAGCAGTTGGATCGCGGGAGCAGACACCGGGGAGCTGTTTTTT. Its translation: CASSWIAGADTGELFF.

This chain connects TRBV5-1 to TRBJ1-1; a weak D match, TRBD1 (6 bases). This CDR3 is 17 amino acids long. Between the trimmed V and J ends, which lost 0 bases and 0 bases, there was a span of 15 bases. The germline CDR1 and CDR2 sequences are SGHRS and YFSETQ. In DNA form, the CDR3 reads TGCGCCAGCAGCTTGGGTTTGGGGGGCCGCATGAACACTGAAGCTTTCTTT. It encodes CASSLGLGGRMNTEAFF. Full variable domain (missing parts from reference TRBV5-1 and TRBJ1-1): KAGVTQTPRYLIKTRGQQVTLSCSPISGHRSVSWYQQTPGQGLQFLFEYFSETQRNKGNFPGRFSGRQFSNSRSEMNVSTLELGDSALYLCASSLGLGGRMNTEAFFGQGTRLTVV.

The rearrangement joins TRBV27 to TRBJ2-2, with D perhaps matching TRBD2 (5 bases). The CDR3 has 13 amino acids. The ends were cut back, 10 bases at V and 1 base at J, with 10 bases in the middle. Germline lookup yields CDR1 MNHEY and CDR2 SMNVEV (reference sequence). The CDR3 region is CATSGGNTGELFF. The CDR3, as DNA: TGTGCCACCTCAGGAGGGAACACCGGGGAGCTGTTTTTT.

V gene TRBV7-2 combines with J gene TRBJ2-3; 7 nucleotides line up with TRBD1. This CDR3 has 15 residues. Per germline, CDR1 SGHTA and CDR2 FQGNSA. J lost 1 base, V lost 5 bases, and 6 bases had no gene match. CDR3 sequence: CASSKTGTGTDTQYF. In nucleotides, the CDR3 is TGTGCCAGCAGCAAAACCGGGACAGGCACAGATACGCAGTATTTT. The whole variable domain, filled in from reference TRBV7-2 and TRBJ2-3, reads GAGVSQSPSNKVTEKGKDVELRCDPISGHTALYWYRQSLGQGLEFLIYFQGNSAPDKSGLPSDRFSAERTGGSVSTLTIQRTQQEDSAVYLCASSKTGTGTDTQYFGPGTRLTVL.

The chain recombines TRBV5-4 with TRBJ1-4, with D tentatively TRBD1 (6 bases). Germline V gene sequence: CDR1 SGHNT, CDR2 YYREEE (reference sequence). Trimming stripped 3 bases from V and 5 bases from J, with 11 bases between. The CDR3 loop spans 14 amino acids. The DNA of the CDR3 is TGTGCCAGCAGCTACACCGGACAGAATGAAAAACTGTTTTTT. Translated: CASSYTGQNEKLFF.

This rearrangement joins TRBV19 to TRBJ2-7; possibly TRBD2 for D (6 bases). Germline V CDR1 and CDR2: LNHDA, SQIVND (reference sequence). Between the trimmed V and J ends, which lost 2 bases and 1 base, there was a span of 9 bases. This CDR3 contains 14 residues. CDR3 in DNA: TGTGCCAGTAGTATATTGGGGGGTTCCTACGAGCAGTACTTC. This sequence encodes CASSILGGSYEQYF.

The chain couples TRBV25-1 to TRBJ2-3; 13 bases line up with TRBD2. The V gene end was trimmed by 3 bases and the J gene end by 3 bases; junction bases not matched to a gene: 3. This CDR3 comprises 16 residues. Per germline, CDR1 MGHDK and CDR2 SYGVNS. In nucleotides, the CDR3 is TGTGCCAGCAGTGATCCGGGACTAGCGGGAACAGATACGCAGTATTTT. Protein product: CASSDPGLAGTDTQYF.

The gene calls are TRBV11-2 and TRBJ2-1; TRBD2 matches at 11 bases. The CDR3 runs to 15 residues. With 2 bases clipped from V and 3 bases from J, the junction kept 0 bases outside the gene matches. CDR1 is SGHAT, CDR2 FQNNGV, per germline. The CDR3 DNA reads as TGTGCCAGCAGCTTACTAGCGGGAGGCTACAATGAGCAGTTCTTC. It codes for CASSLLAGGYNEQFF.

The genes are TRBV5-6 and TRBJ2-3; 8 bases agree with TRBD2. The J segment lost 1 base and the V segment lost 2 bases, leaving 6 bases of the junction unmatched. Germline V lookup: CDR1 SGHDT, CDR2 YYEEEE. CDR3 size: 16 residues. In DNA, the CDR3 is TGTGCCAGCAGCTTTAGAACTAGCGGACGCACAGATACGCAGTATTTT. The encoded protein is CASSFRTSGRTDTQYF.

This chain uses TRBV9 with TRBJ1-1; no definite D call. The CDR3 covers 13 residues. Germline lookup yields CDR1 SGDLS and CDR2 YYNGEE. V lost 0 bases and J 8 bases, leaving 11 bases between the germline ends. CDR3 loop: CASSVEGTGEAFF. The CDR3 nucleotides are TGTGCCAGCAGCGTAGAGGGTACGGGGGAAGCTTTCTTT.

The rearrangement uses TRBV18 and TRBJ2-3; D unclear. CDR3 size: 15 residues. The V and J ends lost 1 base and 0 bases respectively, with 8 bases between them. The germline V gene has CDR1 KGHSH and CDR2 LQKENI. CDR3 in DNA: TGTGCCAGCTCACCACAAGAAGGCAGCACAGATACGCAGTATTTT. Residues: CASSPQEGSTDTQYF.

This sequence joins TRBV30 and TRBJ2-3; 10 nucleotides align to TRBD2. V shed 0 bases, J shed 5 bases, and the junction held 5 bases outside the gene matches. CDR1 is GTSNPN and CDR2 is SVGIG in the germline V gene (reference sequence). This CDR3 is 15 amino acids long. This CDR3 reads CAWSVGSGRGDTQYF. CDR3 nucleotide sequence: TGTGCCTGGAGTGTAGGAAGCGGGAGGGGAGATACGCAGTATTTT.

This chain links TRBV19 with TRBJ2-1, with 8 bases that match TRBD2. Germline CDR1 LNHDA, CDR2 SQIVND (reference sequence). The CDR3 totals 19 residues. Losses at the gene ends were 3 bases for V and 0 bases for J; bases not matched to a gene: 13. CDR3 sequence reads: CASSMGPSGRQSSYNEQFF. DNA of the CDR3: TGTGCCAGTAGTATGGGCCCTAGCGGGCGCCAGAGCTCCTACAATGAGCAGTTCTTC.

The J gene is TRBJ2-7, the V gene TRBV6-1; 8 positions agree with TRBD2. CDR1 MNHNS and CDR2 SASEGT come from the germline V gene. The CDR3 consists of 13 residues. V gave up 7 bases and J gave up 7 bases; unmatched junction bases: 9. CDR3 region: CASNLAGSLEQYF. The CDR3 nucleotides read TGTGCCAGCAACTTAGCGGGAAGTCTGGAGCAGTACTTC.

The chain is built from TRBV11-2 and TRBJ1-3, with D perhaps matching TRBD1 (5 bases). V was cut by 6 bases and J by 0 bases, with 9 bases left in between. This CDR3 comprises 14 residues. Germline values: CDR1 SGHAT, CDR2 FQNNGV. CDR3 DNA sequence: TGTGCCAGCAGTTCTGACAGCTCTGGAAACACCATATATTTT. This codes for CASSSDSSGNTIYF. Complete variable domain (other parts from reference TRBV11-2 and TRBJ1-3): EAGVAQSPRYKIIEKRQSVAFWCNPISGHATLYWYQQILGQGPKLLIQFQNNGVVDDSQLPKDRFSAERLKGVDSTLKIQPAKLEDSAVYLCASSSDSSGNTIYFGEGSWLTVV.